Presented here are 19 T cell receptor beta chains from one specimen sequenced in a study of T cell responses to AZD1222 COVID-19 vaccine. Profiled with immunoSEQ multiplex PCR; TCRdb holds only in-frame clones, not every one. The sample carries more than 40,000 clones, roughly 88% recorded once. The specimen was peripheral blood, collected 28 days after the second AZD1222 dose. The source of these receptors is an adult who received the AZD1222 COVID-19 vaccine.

CDR3 residues: CASSDMGPNTEAFF. As DNA, the CDR3 is TGCGCCAGCAGTGACATGGGACCCAACACTGAAGCTTTCTTT. V is TRBV10-1 and J is TRBJ1-1, with D possibly being TRBD1 (5 bases). CDR1 is WNHNN, CDR2 SYGVQD, per germline (reference sequence). This CDR3 is 14 amino acids long. Trimming stripped 3 bases from V and 2 bases from J, with 10 bases between.

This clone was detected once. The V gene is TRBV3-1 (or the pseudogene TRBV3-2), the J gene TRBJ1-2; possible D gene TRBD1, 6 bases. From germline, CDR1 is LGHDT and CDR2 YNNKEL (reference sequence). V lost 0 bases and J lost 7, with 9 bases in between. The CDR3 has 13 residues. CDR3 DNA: TGTGCCAGCAGCCAAGAAGGGGGGTTTGGCTACACCTTC. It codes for CASSQEGGFGYTF.

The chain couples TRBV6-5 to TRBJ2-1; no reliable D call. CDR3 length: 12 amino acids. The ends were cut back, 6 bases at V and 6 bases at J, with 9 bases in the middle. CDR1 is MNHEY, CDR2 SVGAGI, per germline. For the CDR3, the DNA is TGTGCCAGCAGCCGGCCCCGCAATGAGCAGTTCTTC. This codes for CASSRPRNEQFF.

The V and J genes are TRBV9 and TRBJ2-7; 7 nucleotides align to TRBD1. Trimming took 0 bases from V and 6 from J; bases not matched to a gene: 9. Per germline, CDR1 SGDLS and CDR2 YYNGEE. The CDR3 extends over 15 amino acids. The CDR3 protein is CASSVDSRGIGEQYF. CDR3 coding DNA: TGTGCCAGCAGCGTAGATTCCAGGGGGATAGGCGAGCAGTACTTC.

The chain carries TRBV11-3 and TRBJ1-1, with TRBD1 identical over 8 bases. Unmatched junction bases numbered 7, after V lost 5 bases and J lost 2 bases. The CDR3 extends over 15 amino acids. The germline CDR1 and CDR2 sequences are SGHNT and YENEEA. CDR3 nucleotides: TGTGCCAGCAGCCTAAACCAGGGGGCTAACACTGAAGCTTTCTTT. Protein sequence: CASSLNQGANTEAFF.

CDR3 sequence reads: CASRPPPRVGNEQFF. For the CDR3, the DNA is TGTGCCAGCAGGCCTCCCCCCAGGGTAGGCAATGAGCAGTTCTTC. This chain links TRBV7-9 with TRBJ2-1, with a tentative D call TRBD1 (5 bases). This CDR3 is 15 amino acids long. V was trimmed by 6 bases and J by 6 bases, leaving 18 bases between them. Germline V gene sequence: CDR1 SEHNR, CDR2 FQNEAQ (reference sequence). Combining the CDR3 with reference TRBV7-9 and TRBJ2-1 gives the whole variable domain DTGVSQNPRHKITKRGQNVTFRCDPISEHNRLYWYRQTLGQGPEFLTYFQNEAQLEKSRLLSDRFSAERPKGSFSTLEIQRTEQGDSAMYLCASRPPPRVGNEQFFGPGTRLTVL.

The CDR3 DNA is TGCGCCAGCAGTCAGCCCGGACAGGCGAACACTGAAGCTTTCTTT. It is translated as CASSQPGQANTEAFF. The chain has TRBV23-1 and TRBJ1-1, with TRBD1 matching over 7 bases. TRBV23-1 is an open reading frame whose function is uncertain. The CDR3 extends over 15 amino acids. V shed 3 bases, J shed 1 base, and the junction held 5 bases outside the gene matches.

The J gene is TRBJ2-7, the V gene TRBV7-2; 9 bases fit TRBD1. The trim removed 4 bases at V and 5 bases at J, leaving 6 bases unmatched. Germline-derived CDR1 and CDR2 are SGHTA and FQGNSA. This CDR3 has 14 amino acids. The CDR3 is CASSSGQGMDEQYF. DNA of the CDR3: TGTGCCAGCAGCTCCGGACAGGGGATGGACGAGCAGTACTTC.

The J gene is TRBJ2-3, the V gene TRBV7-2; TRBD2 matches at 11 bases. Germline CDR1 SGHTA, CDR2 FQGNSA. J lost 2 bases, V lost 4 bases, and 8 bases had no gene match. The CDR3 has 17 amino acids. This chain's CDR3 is CASSYLAGGGSTDTQYF. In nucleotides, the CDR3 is TGTGCCAGCAGCTACCTAGCGGGGGGCGGGTCCACAGATACGCAGTATTTT.

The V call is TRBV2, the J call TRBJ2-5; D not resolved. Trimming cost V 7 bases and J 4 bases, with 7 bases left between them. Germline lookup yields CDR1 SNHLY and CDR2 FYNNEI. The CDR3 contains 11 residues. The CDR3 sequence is CASMETETQYF. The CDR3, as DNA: TGTGCCAGCATGGAGACAGAGACCCAGTACTTC.

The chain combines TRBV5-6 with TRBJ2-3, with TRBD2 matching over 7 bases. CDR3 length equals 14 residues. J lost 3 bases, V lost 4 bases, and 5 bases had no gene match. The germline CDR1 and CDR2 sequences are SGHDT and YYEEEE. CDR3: CASSTGGGTDTQYF. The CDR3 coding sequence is TGTGCCAGCAGCACTGGGGGAGGGACAGATACGCAGTATTTT.

The CDR3 is CASSEAKTGGFNEQFF. CDR3 sequence (DNA): TGTGCCAGCAGTGAAGCAAAGACAGGGGGATTCAATGAGCAGTTCTTC. J is TRBJ2-1 and V is TRBV6-1; 9 nucleotides line up with TRBD1. V shed 0 bases, J shed 6 bases, and the junction held 6 bases outside the gene matches. The CDR3 consists of 16 residues. From germline, CDR1 is MNHNS and CDR2 SASEGT.

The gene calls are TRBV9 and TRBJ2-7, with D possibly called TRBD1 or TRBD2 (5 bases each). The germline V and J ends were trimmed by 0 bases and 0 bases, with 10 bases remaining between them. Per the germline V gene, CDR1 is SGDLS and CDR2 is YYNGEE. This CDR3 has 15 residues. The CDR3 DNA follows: TGTGCCAGCAGCGTAGGAGGTGGGACCTCCTACGAGCAGTACTTC. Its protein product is CASSVGGGTSYEQYF. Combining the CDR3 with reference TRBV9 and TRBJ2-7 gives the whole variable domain DSGVTQTPKHLITATGQRVTLRCSPRSGDLSVYWYQQSLDQGLQFLIQYYNGEERAKGNILERFSAQQFPDLHSELNLSSLELGDSALYFCASSVGGGTSYEQYFGPGTRLTVT.

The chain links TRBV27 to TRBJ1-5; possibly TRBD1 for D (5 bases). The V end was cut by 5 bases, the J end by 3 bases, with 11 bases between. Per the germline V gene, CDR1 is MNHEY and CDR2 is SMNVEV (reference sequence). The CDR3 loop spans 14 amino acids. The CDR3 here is CASSVTGPNQPQHF. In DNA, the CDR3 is TGTGCCAGCAGTGTAACAGGACCCAATCAGCCCCAGCATTTT.

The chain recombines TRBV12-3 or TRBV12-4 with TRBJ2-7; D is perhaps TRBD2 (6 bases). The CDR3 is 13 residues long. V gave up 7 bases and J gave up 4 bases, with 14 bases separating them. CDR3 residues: CASTAGRSYEQYF. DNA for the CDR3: TGTGCCAGCACCGCGGGACGGTCGTACGAGCAGTACTTC.

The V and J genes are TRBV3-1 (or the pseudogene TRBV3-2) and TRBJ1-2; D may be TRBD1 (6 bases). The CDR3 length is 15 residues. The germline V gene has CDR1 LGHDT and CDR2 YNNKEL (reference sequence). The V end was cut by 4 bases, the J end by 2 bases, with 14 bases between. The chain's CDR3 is CASSPTRTANYGYTF. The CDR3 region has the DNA TGTGCCAGCAGCCCAACTAGGACAGCCAACTATGGCTACACCTTC.

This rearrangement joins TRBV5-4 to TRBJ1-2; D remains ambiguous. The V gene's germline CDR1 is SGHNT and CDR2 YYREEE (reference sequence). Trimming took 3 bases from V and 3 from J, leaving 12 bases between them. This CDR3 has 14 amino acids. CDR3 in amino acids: CASSSPIGHYGYTF. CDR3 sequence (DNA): TGTGCCAGCAGCTCCCCAATAGGACACTATGGCTACACCTTC.

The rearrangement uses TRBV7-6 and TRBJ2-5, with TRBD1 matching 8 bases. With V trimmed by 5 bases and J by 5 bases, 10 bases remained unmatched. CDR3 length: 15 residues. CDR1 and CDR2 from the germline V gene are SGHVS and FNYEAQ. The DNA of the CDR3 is TGTGCCAGCAGCCCCGACCAGGGGGCGGGGGAGACCCAGTACTTC. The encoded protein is CASSPDQGAGETQYF.

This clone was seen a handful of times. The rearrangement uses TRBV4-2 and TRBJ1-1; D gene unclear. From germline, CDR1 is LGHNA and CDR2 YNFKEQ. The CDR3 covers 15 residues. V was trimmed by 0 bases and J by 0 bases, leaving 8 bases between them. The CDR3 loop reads CASSQEAGLNTEAFF. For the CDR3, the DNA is TGTGCCAGCAGCCAAGAAGCAGGTTTGAACACTGAAGCTTTCTTT.